The next 20 T cell receptor beta chains were all read from a single sample in a study of blood T cell repertoires in COVID-19. The data were produced by immunoSEQ multiplex PCR, yet TCRdb's version contains in-frame clones alone and is incomplete. The top ten clones hold approximately 2% of a sample with 250,000 or so clones, 80% to 90% of them seen once. The sample comprised peripheral blood. All receptors derive from a man aged 30 to 39 with active or convalescent COVID-19.

The table lists this clone with a few counts. The V call is TRBV6-7, the J call TRBJ1-1; 8 bases line up with TRBD1. TRBV6-7 qualifies as an ORF whose function is uncertain. V lost 9 bases to trimming and J lost 0 bases; unmatched junction nucleotides: 3. CDR3 length: 13 amino acids. The DNA of the CDR3 is TGTGCCAGACCGACAGGGGTGAACACTGAAGCTTTCTTT. Protein product: CARPTGVNTEAFF.

This clone was seen just once. J is TRBJ2-7 and V is TRBV12-3 or TRBV12-4; D may be TRBD1 (5 bases). CDR3 length: 12 residues. The V and J ends lost 5 bases and 4 bases respectively, with 9 bases between them. The CDR3 DNA follows: TGTGCCAGCAGTCCACAGGATTACGAGCAGTACTTC. This sequence encodes CASSPQDYEQYF.

V and J are TRBV7-8 and TRBJ2-2; TRBD1 matches at 8 bases. V shed 2 bases and J 4 bases; nucleotides not matched to a gene: 24. This CDR3 is 22 amino acids long. Germline CDR1 reads SGHVS; CDR2 reads FQNEAQ. In nucleotides, the CDR3 is TGTGCCAGCAGCTTACCGCCGGACAGGGAAAAGGTTTCCCCGTTCCCCACCGGGGAGCTGTTTTTT. Its translation is CASSLPPDREKVSPFPTGELFF.

This clone has just a few counts. This chain joins TRBV5-6 and TRBJ2-7, with TRBD2 matching over 8 bases. CDR1 SGHDT and CDR2 YYEEEE come from the germline V gene. Germline trimming cut 0 bases from V and 0 bases from J; bases unmatched to any gene: 14. The CDR3 has 19 residues. CDR3 nucleotide sequence: TGTGCCAGCAGCTTGGCTGCCGGGACTAGTCAGACTGCCTCCTACGAGCAGTACTTC. Translating it yields CASSLAAGTSQTASYEQYF.

This clone has just one count. The rearrangement joins TRBV24-1 to TRBJ1-6; possibly TRBD1 for D (6 bases). The CDR3 covers 16 residues. The V end lost 9 bases, the J end lost 5 bases, and 19 bases lay between the germline ends. Germline CDR1 KGHDR, CDR2 SFDVKD. CDR3: CATESPTGANNSPLHF. The CDR3 bases are TGTGCCACCGAGAGCCCGACAGGAGCTAATAATTCACCCCTCCACTTT.

This clone was observed a single time. The rearrangement uses TRBV3-1 (or the pseudogene TRBV3-2) and TRBJ1-1, with a tentative D call TRBD1 (6 bases). Germline V gives CDR1 LGHDT, CDR2 YNNKEL (reference sequence). The CDR3 is 16 residues long. Trimming took off 4 bases at V and 3 bases at J, with 18 bases between the two ends. DNA for the CDR3: TGTGCCAGCAGCCCCCCCGGGACAAGGGGTCACACTGAAGCTTTCTTT. Translating gives CASSPPGTRGHTEAFF.

This chain joins TRBV30 and TRBJ2-7; 10 bases line up with TRBD2. The CDR3 contains 17 residues. The germline CDR1 and CDR2 sequences are GTSNPN and SVGIG (reference sequence). The V and J ends lost 0 bases and 5 bases, in that order; junction bases with no gene match: 13. CDR3 DNA: TGTGCCTGGAGTGTAGCGGGGGGGCCGGGATTAGCGGACGAGCAGTACTTC. This sequence encodes CAWSVAGGPGLADEQYF. Variable domain in full (rest from reference TRBV30 and TRBJ2-7): SQTIHQWPATLVQPVGSPLSLECTVEGTSNPNLYWYRQAAGRGLQLLFYSVGIGQISSEVPQNLSASRPQDRQFILSSKKLLLSDSGFYLCAWSVAGGPGLADEQYFGPGTRLTVT.

In nucleotides, the CDR3 is TGTGCCAGCAGCTTCCTAGGGGGGGTCGGCGAGCAGTACTTC. It specifies CASSFLGGVGEQYF. V gene TRBV7-9 combines with J gene TRBJ2-7, with a tentative D call TRBD2 (7 bases). The V end was cut by 3 bases, the J end by 6 bases, with 15 bases between. Germline V gene lookup returns CDR1 SEHNR and CDR2 FQNEAQ (reference sequence). This CDR3 has 14 amino acids.

This chain uses TRBV6-1 with TRBJ2-1, with 11 bases matching TRBD2. Looked up from germline, CDR1 is MNHNS and CDR2 is SASEGT. The CDR3 is 16 amino acids. The V and J ends lost 2 bases and 7 bases, in that order; junction bases with no gene match: 7. CDR3 residues: CASSESPSGGPNEQFF. For the CDR3, the DNA is TGTGCCAGCAGTGAATCGCCTAGCGGGGGGCCTAATGAGCAGTTCTTC.

The CDR3 bases are TGTGCCAGCAGTTTAGAAGGGGCCCACGAGCAGTACTTC. This codes for CASSLEGAHEQYF. V usage is TRBV27 and J usage is TRBJ2-7; D is perhaps TRBD1 (5 bases). Germline V gene lookup returns CDR1 MNHEY and CDR2 SMNVEV (reference sequence). This CDR3 spans 13 amino acids. Trimming stripped 2 bases from V and 5 bases from J, with 10 bases between.

V gene TRBV5-5 combines with J gene TRBJ1-3; a weak D match, TRBD1 (5 bases). The length of the CDR3 is 15 residues. CDR1 SGHKS and CDR2 YYEKEE come from the germline V gene (reference sequence). Trimming removed 4 bases from V and 5 bases from J, with 16 bases in between. The CDR3 bases are TGTGCCAGCAGCCGACCGGGACTCGGGCGAAACACCATATATTTT. Translating it yields CASSRPGLGRNTIYF.

The chain links TRBV30 to TRBJ1-5, with D tentatively TRBD1 (5 bases). V was cut by 3 bases and J by 4 bases, with 7 bases left in between. The CDR3 is made up of 12 amino acids. CDR1 is GTSNPN, CDR2 SVGIG, per germline (reference sequence). DNA of the CDR3: TGTGCCTGGAGCGGGGGGAATCAGCCCCAGCATTTT. Its translation: CAWSGGNQPQHF.

The rearrangement uses TRBV9 and TRBJ1-2; D not resolved. Trimming left V 0 bases short and J 7 bases short, with 16 bases between. CDR3 length: 15 amino acids. Germline lookup yields CDR1 SGDLS and CDR2 YYNGEE. The CDR3 reads CASSVDGRVGSGYTF. The CDR3 nucleotides are TGTGCCAGCAGCGTAGACGGCCGGGTCGGATCTGGCTACACCTTC.

This chain uses TRBV4-1 with TRBJ2-7; 9 nucleotides match TRBD2. The CDR3 sequence is 14 residues long. The germline V gene encodes CDR1 MGHRA and CDR2 YSYEKL. V gave up 5 bases and J gave up 5 bases; unmatched junction bases: 7. In DNA form, the CDR3 reads TGCGCCAGCAGCTATAGACTAGCGGACGACGAGCAGTACTTC. This sequence encodes CASSYRLADDEQYF.

The chain uses TRBV7-6 and TRBJ2-1, with 12 bases aligning to TRBD2. The germline gives CDR1 SGHVS, CDR2 FNYEAQ. V trimming: 4 bases; J trimming: 7 bases; junction bases outside the gene matches: 5. The CDR3 length is 15 residues. CDR3 region: CASSSSGGVGNEQFF. CDR3 DNA: TGTGCCAGCAGCTCTAGCGGGGGGGTCGGGAATGAGCAGTTCTTC.

V and J are TRBV6-1 and TRBJ2-3; 8 bases map to TRBD2. V was clipped by 2 bases and J by 1 base; unmatched bases: 5. CDR3 length: 16 amino acids. CDR1 is MNHNS, CDR2 SASEGT, per germline. CDR3 residues: CASSEFGAGGTDTQYF. Here the CDR3 DNA reads TGTGCCAGCAGTGAATTCGGAGCGGGGGGCACAGATACGCAGTATTTT.

The chain employs TRBV10-3 and TRBJ1-2; 7 positions agree with TRBD1. The CDR3 loop spans 17 amino acids. CDR1 and CDR2 from the germline V gene are ENHRY and SYGVKD. J gave up 4 bases and V 2 bases, and 13 bases lay outside the gene matches. CDR3 DNA: TGTGCCATCAGTGAGGGACAGGACACCCGTCTTGGCTATGGCTACACCTTC. Protein product: CAISEGQDTRLGYGYTF.

The J gene is TRBJ1-1, the V gene TRBV9; D uncertain. The V end lost 0 bases, the J end lost 6 bases, and 15 bases lay between the germline ends. This CDR3 has 15 residues. Per the germline V gene, CDR1 is SGDLS and CDR2 is YYNGEE. In DNA form, the CDR3 reads TGTGCCAGCAGCGTAGCTGGCCATTCCAGCGCTGAAGCTTTCTTT. As protein: CASSVAGHSSAEAFF.

The chain is built from TRBV3-1 (or the pseudogene TRBV3-2) and TRBJ2-2; D call uncertain. V was clipped by 6 bases and J by 2 bases, with 10 bases between them. Germline values: CDR1 LGHDT, CDR2 YNNKEL (reference sequence). This CDR3 comprises 14 residues. The CDR3: CASRLSHNTGELFF. The CDR3 DNA reads as TGTGCCAGCAGGCTCTCACATAACACCGGGGAGCTGTTTTTT.

CDR3 coding DNA: TGCGCCAGCAGCTGGGGACTAGCGGGGGACACAGAGACCCAGTACTTC. Translated, it gives CASSWGLAGDTETQYF. V is TRBV5-1 and J is TRBJ2-5; 14 positions agree with TRBD2. V lost 3 bases, J lost 4 bases, and 5 bases stayed unmatched. The CDR3 covers 16 residues. Germline CDR1 reads SGHRS; CDR2 reads YFSETQ.